This T cell receptor beta chain was sequenced for a study of T cells after yellow fever vaccination (dated by TCRdb to between 2019 and 2020). For the wider study: The SMART-Seq v4 Ultra Low Input RNA kit was used to prepare libraries from fractions with low cell numbers. Two healthy male donors, one aged 18 to 30 and one aged 30 to 40 years, made up the cohort. Blood was collected at multiple timepoints before and after primary and secondary immunization, and bulk PBMC replicates and cell subsets were isolated. To follow T-cell clones before and after both primary and booster YFV17D yellow fever vaccination, bulk TCR alpha and beta repertoires underwent longitudinal sequencing. What the work shows at the level of the full study, not this receptor alone: The secondary T-cell response was weaker than the primary response but faster, peaking on day 5 instead of day 15. Most clones expanded after primary vaccination were re-detected after the booster (around 96% of CD4 and around nine tenths of CD8), suggesting broad memory maintenance. Because abundant contaminating clonotypes from the bulk population could be contained in FACS-sorted repertoires, computational filtering was required. Because only a couple of donors were included in the study, the extent to which the findings can be generalized is limited. A small share of clonotypes occurred in both CD4 and CD8 compartments, likely arising from convergent recombination.

Sample treatment or condition, as interpreted from the label and publication: live attenuated yellow fever vaccine strain. At each blood-draw timepoint, two biological replicates of bulk PBMCs were collected. PBMCs were isolated from peripheral blood using a standard Ficoll-Paque protocol. TriZol was used to extract RNA from bulk PBMCs, CD4 and CD8 fractions, and dextramer-positive and dextramer-negative fractions. TCR cDNA was synthesized by 5'RACE template switching, which introduced a universal primer site and unique molecular identifiers. Priming for cDNA synthesis came from both the TCR alpha and TCR beta constant segments. Two PCR steps were used to amplify libraries, with sample barcodes and sequencing adapters being added in the second step. Sequencing of libraries was done on Illumina HiSeq 2500 (2x100 bp) or NovaSeq (2x150 bp). From the authors' description of their analysis: MIGEC handled demultiplexing of reads and collapsing into UMI consensus sequences, while MiXCR performed V(D)J alignment. Clonotypes responding to the vaccine were identified with edgeR on replicate PBMC samples, with the criteria of FDR below 0.01 and a log2 fold change above 5 up to day 15. Each bulk clonotype was labeled CD4 or CD8 based on which sequenced repertoire, CD4 or CD8, contained the clonotype at higher abundance. Starting from the raw public reads, TCRdb applied fastp trimming at Q25, assembled clones with MiXCR and retained in-frame beta chains. CDR3 protein duplicates are merged, each entry listing the most common genes and DNA. The V and J calls reflect TCRdb's pipeline rather than the authors' work. The sample table records 550,000 to 750,000 distinct CDR3 sequences; less than 15% of these occur just once. Around an eighth of the sample belongs to the ten largest clones.

The CDR3 spans 14 residues, from the cysteine through the phenylalanine. CDR3 DNA only is kept here, 42 bases in frame from base 1. Trimming at the junction amounts to 5 bases on V and 3 bases on J, and the germline ends lie 14 bases apart. As encoded in the germline V gene, CDR1 is SGHTA while CDR2 is FQGNSA. This clonotype was picked up a small number of times. The antigen it binds to is not known. Within one base of it there is no much larger clone, and no base qualities were kept. The chain couples TRBV7-2 to TRBJ2-7; the D gene is tentatively TRBD1 or TRBD2, each matching 5 bases. The starting material was PBMCs, obtained on the day of the yellow fever booster vaccination. The receptor's source is a man aged 25-45 years who received the YFV17D yellow fever vaccine. The DNA is as follows: TGTGCCAGCAGCCGCGCCGGGGCCGGCTACGAGCAGTACTTC. Translation gives CASSRAGAGYEQYF.